The present entry profiles one T cell receptor beta chain with its context. Using its own MiXCR run on the 5' RACE reads, TCRdb lists one record per CDR3 protein. In the table there are tens of thousands of distinct CDR3 sequences, 25% to 30% of which are singletons. Purified naive CD4+ T cells were depleted of CD25+ Tregs. V gave up 1 base and J gave up 4 bases, with 15 bases separating them. The CDR3 totals 16 residues. CDR1 LGHNA and CDR2 YNFKEQ come from the germline V gene. The receptor's source is a female donor with breast cancer. This chain uses TRBV4-2 with TRBJ2-3; D not certain. The sample consisted of naive CD4+ T cells sorted from blood. Specified subset: naive CD4+ T cells, CD4+CD45RA+CD25-. The CDR3 loop reads CASSQGLVIGPDTQYF. The CDR3 DNA reads TGTGCCAGCAGCCAAGGCCTAGTAATAGGGCCAGATACGCAGTATTTT.